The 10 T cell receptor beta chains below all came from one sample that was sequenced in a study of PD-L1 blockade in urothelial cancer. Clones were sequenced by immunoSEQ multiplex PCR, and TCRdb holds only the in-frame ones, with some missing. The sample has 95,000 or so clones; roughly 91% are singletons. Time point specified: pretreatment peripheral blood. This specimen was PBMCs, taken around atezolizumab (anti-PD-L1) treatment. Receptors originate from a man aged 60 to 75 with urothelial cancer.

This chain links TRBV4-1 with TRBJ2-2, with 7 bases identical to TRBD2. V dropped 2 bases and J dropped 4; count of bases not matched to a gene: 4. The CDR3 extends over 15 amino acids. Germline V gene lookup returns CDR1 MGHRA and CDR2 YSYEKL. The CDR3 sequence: CASSQSPGGTGELFF. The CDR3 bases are TGCGCCAGCAGCCAAAGTCCGGGAGGCACCGGGGAGCTGTTTTTT.

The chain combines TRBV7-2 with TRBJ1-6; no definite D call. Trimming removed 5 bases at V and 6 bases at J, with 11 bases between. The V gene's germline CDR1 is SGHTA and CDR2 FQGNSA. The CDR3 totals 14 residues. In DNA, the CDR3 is TGTGCCAGCAGCCCCGGGAGAAGTAATTCACCCCTCCACTTT. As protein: CASSPGRSNSPLHF.

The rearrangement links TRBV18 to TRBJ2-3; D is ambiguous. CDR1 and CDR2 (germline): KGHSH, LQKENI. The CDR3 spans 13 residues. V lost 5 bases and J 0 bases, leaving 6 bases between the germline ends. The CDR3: CASSEQSTDTQYF. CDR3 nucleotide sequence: TGTGCCAGCTCAGAACAGAGCACAGATACGCAGTATTTT.

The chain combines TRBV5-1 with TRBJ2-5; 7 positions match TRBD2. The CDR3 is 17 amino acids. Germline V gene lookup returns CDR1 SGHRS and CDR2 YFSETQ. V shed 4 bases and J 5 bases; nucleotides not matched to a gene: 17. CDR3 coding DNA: TGCGCCAGCAGCCCTGGTGGTGGCGGGAGAAATTGGGAGACCCAGTACTTC. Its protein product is CASSPGGGGRNWETQYF. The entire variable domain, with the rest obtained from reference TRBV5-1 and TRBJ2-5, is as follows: KAGVTQTPRYLIKTRGQQVTLSCSPISGHRSVSWYQQTPGQGLQFLFEYFSETQRNKGNFPGRFSGRQFSNSRSEMNVSTLELGDSALYLCASSPGGGGRNWETQYFGPGTRLLVL.

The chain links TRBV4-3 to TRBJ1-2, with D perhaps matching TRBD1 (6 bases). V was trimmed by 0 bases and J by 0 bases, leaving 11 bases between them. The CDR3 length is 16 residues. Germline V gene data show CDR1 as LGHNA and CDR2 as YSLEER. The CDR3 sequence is CASSQEQGRTNYGYTF. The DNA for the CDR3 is TGCGCCAGCAGCCAAGAGCAGGGGCGGACTAACTATGGCTACACCTTC.

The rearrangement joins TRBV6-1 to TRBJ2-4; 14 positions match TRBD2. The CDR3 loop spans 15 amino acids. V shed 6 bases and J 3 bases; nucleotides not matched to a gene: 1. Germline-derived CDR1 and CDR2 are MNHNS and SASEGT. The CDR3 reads CASRGLAGGKNIQYF. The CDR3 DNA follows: TGTGCCAGCAGAGGACTAGCGGGAGGCAAAAACATTCAGTACTTC.

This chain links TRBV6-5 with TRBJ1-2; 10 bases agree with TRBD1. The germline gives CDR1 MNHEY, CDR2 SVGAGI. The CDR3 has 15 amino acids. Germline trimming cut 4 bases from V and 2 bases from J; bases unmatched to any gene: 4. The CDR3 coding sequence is TGTGCCAGCAGTTCCCCGGGACAGGGGAACTATGGCTACACCTTC. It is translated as CASSSPGQGNYGYTF.

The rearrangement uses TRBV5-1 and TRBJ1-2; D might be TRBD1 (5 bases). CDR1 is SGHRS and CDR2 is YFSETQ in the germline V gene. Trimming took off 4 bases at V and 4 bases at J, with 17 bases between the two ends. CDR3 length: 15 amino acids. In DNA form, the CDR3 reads TGCGCCAGCAGCCCGAGTGGGGGGTACCTCTATGGCTACACCTTC. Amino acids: CASSPSGGYLYGYTF. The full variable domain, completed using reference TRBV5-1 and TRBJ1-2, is KAGVTQTPRYLIKTRGQQVTLSCSPISGHRSVSWYQQTPGQGLQFLFEYFSETQRNKGNFPGRFSGRQFSNSRSEMNVSTLELGDSALYLCASSPSGGYLYGYTFGSGTRLTVV.

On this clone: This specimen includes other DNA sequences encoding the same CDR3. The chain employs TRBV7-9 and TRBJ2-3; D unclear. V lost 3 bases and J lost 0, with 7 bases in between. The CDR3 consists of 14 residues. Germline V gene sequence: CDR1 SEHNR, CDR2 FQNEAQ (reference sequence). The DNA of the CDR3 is TGTGCCAGCAGCTTGGGCCTAAGCACAGATACGCAGTATTTT. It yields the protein CASSLGLSTDTQYF.

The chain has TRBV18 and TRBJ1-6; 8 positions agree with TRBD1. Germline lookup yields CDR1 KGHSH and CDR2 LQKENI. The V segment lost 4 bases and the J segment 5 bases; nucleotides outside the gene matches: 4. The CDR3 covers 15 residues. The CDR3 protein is CASSQQQGDNSPLHF. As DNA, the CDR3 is TGTGCCAGCTCACAACAACAGGGGGATAATTCACCCCTCCACTTT.